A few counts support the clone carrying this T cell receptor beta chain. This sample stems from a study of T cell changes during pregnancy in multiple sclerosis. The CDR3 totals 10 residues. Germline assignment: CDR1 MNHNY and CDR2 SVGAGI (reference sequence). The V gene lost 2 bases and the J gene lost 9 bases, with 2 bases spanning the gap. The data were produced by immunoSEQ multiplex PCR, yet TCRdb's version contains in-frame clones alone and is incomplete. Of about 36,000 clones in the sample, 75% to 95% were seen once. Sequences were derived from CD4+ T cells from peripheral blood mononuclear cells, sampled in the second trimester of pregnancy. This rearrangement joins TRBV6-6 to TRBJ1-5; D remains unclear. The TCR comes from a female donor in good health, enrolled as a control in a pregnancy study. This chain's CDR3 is CASSYRPQHF. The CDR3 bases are TGTGCCAGCAGTTACCGGCCCCAGCATTTT.